This TCR beta chain was found in a study of shared clonotypes between healthy human individuals. Sequencing used immunoSEQ multiplex PCR; TCRdb keeps in-frame clones, though not all of them. The sample records 300,000 to 400,000 clones, 74% being singletons. After removal of 5 bases from V and 5 bases from J, the junction contained 8 bases not matched to a gene. Germline V lookup: CDR1 LNHDA, CDR2 SQIVND (reference sequence). There are 15 residues in the CDR3. The specimen sequenced was memory CD4+ T cells sorted from blood. Subset meaning: CD45RA-negative fraction. This receptor was identified in a man under 40 in good health. This chain uses TRBV19 with TRBJ2-3; 9 bases agree with TRBD2. This chain's CDR3 is CASSPYGGREDTQYF. The CDR3 region has the DNA TGTGCCAGTAGTCCCTACGGCGGGAGGGAAGATACGCAGTATTTT.